This TCR beta chain was profiled in a study of cytomegalovirus exposure and HLA in healthy donors. This clone was found once. After removal of 4 bases from V and 2 bases from J, the junction contained 7 bases not matched to a gene. Looked up from germline, CDR1 is ENHRY and CDR2 is SYGVKD. The CDR3 spans 16 residues. A multiplex PCR was run with 60 Vbeta primers and 13 Jbeta primers. Sequenced by immunoSEQ multiplex PCR; TCRdb stores in-frame clones only, minus some. The repertoire has approximately 120,000 clones, 76% of them found once; the top ten carry 1.5% to 2.5%. The rearrangement links TRBV10-3 to TRBJ2-3; 9 positions match TRBD2. This receptor was identified in a man aged 50-60 years in good health and CMV-seronegative. Material for sequencing was PBMCs. DNA for the CDR3: TGTGCCATCAGTGGTTTAGCGGGGGTGAACACAGATACGCAGTATTTT. Translated, it gives CAISGLAGVNTDTQYF.